Listed here are 20 T cell receptor beta chains from one sample, sequenced in a study of T cell repertoires in cytomegalovirus infection. A single record per CDR3 protein comes from TCRdb applying MiXCR to the reads. The sample includes about 740,000 distinct CDR3 sequences, 35% to 40% of them seen just once. The sequencing sample was made of PBMCs. Receptors were obtained from a human donor in good health (CMV status not recorded). Some clones in this sample may be carry-over from other donors' samples.

A note on this clonotype: One end of the junction is discordant with germline, which a read error may explain. The chain carries TRBV7-6 and TRBJ2-4; maybe TRBD1 (5 bases). This CDR3 has 16 amino acids. Germline V gene data show CDR1 as SGHVS and CDR2 as FNYEAQ. The CDR3 loop is CASSLQVRDSKNIQYF. The CDR3 region has the DNA TGTGCTAGCAGCCTCCAGGTCAGGGATTCCAAAAACATTCAGTACTTC.

J is TRBJ2-1 and V is TRBV11-1, with D tentatively TRBD1 (5 bases). CDR1 is SGHAT, CDR2 FQDESV, per germline (reference sequence). The CDR3 loop spans 17 amino acids. Between the trimmed V and J ends, which lost 4 bases and 4 bases, there was a span of 20 bases. As DNA, the CDR3 is TGTGCCAGCAGCTCGCCCCGCGGCCTAAGGGGATACAATGAGCAGTTCTTC. It translates to CASSSPRGLRGYNEQFF.

This CDR3 is CASSPGGGTNTEAFF. CDR3 nucleotide sequence: TGTGCCAGCAGTCCCGGGGGGGGCACTAACACTGAAGCTTTCTTT. The chain is built from TRBV6-6 and TRBJ1-1; a possible D gene is TRBD1 (6 bases). Germline V CDR1 and CDR2: MNHNY, SVGAGI (reference sequence). The ends were cut back, 5 bases at V and 2 bases at J, with 15 bases in the middle. This CDR3 is built from 15 residues.

This clonotype was seen a few times. This chain connects TRBV19 to TRBJ2-1; TRBD2 agrees at 10 bases. Looked up from germline, CDR1 is LNHDA and CDR2 is SQIVND (reference sequence). This CDR3 is built from 13 residues. The ends lost 7 bases at V and 9 bases at J; junction bases unmatched: 6. The CDR3 protein is CASMASGRAEQFF. The CDR3 DNA is TGTGCCAGTATGGCTAGCGGGAGAGCTGAGCAGTTCTTC. Full variable domain (missing parts from reference TRBV19 and TRBJ2-1): DGGITQSPKYLFRKEGQNVTLSCEQNLNHDAMYWYRQDPGQGLRLIYYSQIVNDFQKGDIAEGYSVSREKKESFPLTVTSAQKNPTAFYLCASMASGRAEQFFGPGTRLTVL.

The chain is built from TRBV2 and TRBJ1-4, with 11 bases aligning to TRBD1. This CDR3 is 14 amino acids long. The J segment lost 6 bases and the V segment lost 6 bases, leaving 3 bases of the junction unmatched. Germline lookup yields CDR1 SNHLY and CDR2 FYNNEI. The CDR3 bases are TGTGCCAGCAGACCGGGACAGGGGGATGAAAAACTGTTTTTT. This codes for CASRPGQGDEKLFF.

This rearrangement joins TRBV7-2 to TRBJ1-4, with TRBD1 matching over 9 bases. Unmatched junction bases numbered 5, after V lost 5 bases and J lost 4 bases. Per the germline V gene, CDR1 is SGHTA and CDR2 is FQGNSA. The CDR3 is made up of 15 amino acids. The CDR3 bases are TGTGCCAGCAGCCCTAAGACAGGGGGTAATGAAAAACTGTTTTTT. Translated, it gives CASSPKTGGNEKLFF.

This clonotype was seen more than once but under ten times. This chain uses TRBV20-1 with TRBJ2-1, with TRBD2 matching over 9 bases. V trimming: 1 base; J trimming: 6 bases; junction bases outside the gene matches: 7. Germline V gene data show CDR1 as DFQATT and CDR2 as SNEGSKA (reference sequence). This CDR3 comprises 15 residues. CDR3 residues: CSARVWLAGRNEQFF. CDR3 DNA: TGCAGTGCTAGAGTCTGGCTAGCGGGACGCAATGAGCAGTTCTTC.

As to this clonotype: A much larger clone differs by one base, so this may be a read error. In this CDR3 the conserved last residue, phenylalanine or tryptophan, is missing, so a read error is likely. The rearrangement joins TRBV7-4 to TRBJ2-1; 7 bases are shared with TRBD2. This CDR3 is 14 amino acids long. The junction had 7 bases not matched to a gene; V was cut back by 6 bases and J by 5 bases. In germline, CDR1 is SGHVT, CDR2 SQSDAQ. The CDR3 sequence is CASSQPTSDNEQFV. DNA for the CDR3: TGTGCCAGCAGTCAGCCCACTAGCGACAATGAGCAGTTCGTC.

The gene calls are TRBV5-1 and TRBJ1-1; 7 bases match TRBD1. Germline V gives CDR1 SGHRS, CDR2 YFSETQ. This CDR3 is built from 17 residues. The V and J ends lost 2 bases and 2 bases, in that order; junction bases with no gene match: 12. The chain's CDR3 is CASSLQHSGTVNTEAFF. CDR3 coding DNA: TGCGCCAGCAGCTTACAACACTCCGGGACAGTCAACACTGAAGCTTTCTTT. Using reference TRBV5-1 and TRBJ1-1 for the parts outside the CDR3, the full variable domain is KAGVTQTPRYLIKTRGQQVTLSCSPISGHRSVSWYQQTPGQGLQFLFEYFSETQRNKGNFPGRFSGRQFSNSRSEMNVSTLELGDSALYLCASSLQHSGTVNTEAFFGQGTRLTVV.

There are many counts of this clonotype. The chain couples TRBV28 to TRBJ2-3; 10 bases line up with TRBD2. CDR3 length: 13 residues. CDR1 is MDHEN, CDR2 SYDVKM, per germline. The V and J ends lost 10 bases and 3 bases, in that order; junction bases with no gene match: 4. The CDR3 nucleotides are TGTGCCACGGTTAGCGGGGGGACAGATACGCAGTATTTT. This sequence encodes CATVSGGTDTQYF.

Concerning this clonotype itself: A much larger clone differs by one base, so this may be a read error. V is TRBV28 and J is TRBJ1-2, with no clear D. The CDR3 is 11 residues long. The germline V gene encodes CDR1 MDHEN and CDR2 SYDVKM. The CDR3 DNA follows: TGTGCCAGCCGCCGAGGGTCTGGCTCCACCTTC. This codes for CASRRGSGSTF.

The chain couples TRBV6-1 to TRBJ2-6, with D possibly TRBD1 on 6 matching bases. This CDR3 comprises 16 residues. From germline, CDR1 is MNHNS and CDR2 SASEGT. Deletions cut 8 bases from V and 0 bases from J, with 14 bases between. The CDR3 protein is CASSGQPNSGANVLTF. CDR3 DNA: TGTGCCAGCTCAGGACAGCCGAACTCTGGGGCCAACGTCCTGACTTTC.

This chain links TRBV28 with TRBJ1-5; no reliable D call. In germline, CDR1 is MDHEN, CDR2 SYDVKM. The CDR3 sequence is 14 residues long. Trimming removed 4 bases from V and 4 bases from J, with 11 bases in between. CDR3 in DNA: TGTGCCAGCAGTTCCCCAGGCAAAAATCAGCCCCAGCATTTT. Protein sequence: CASSSPGKNQPQHF.

The chain carries TRBV10-3 and TRBJ1-1; D possibly corresponds to TRBD1 (5 bases). V gave up 2 bases and J gave up 4 bases, with 14 bases separating them. This CDR3 is built from 15 residues. Germline V lookup: CDR1 ENHRY, CDR2 SYGVKD. DNA for the CDR3: TGTGCCATCAGTGAGGTCTACGGGGGATTCACTGAAGCTTTCTTT. Residues: CAISEVYGGFTEAFF.

This sequence joins TRBV2 and TRBJ1-5, with a weak D call TRBD1 (5 bases). Per the germline V gene, CDR1 is SNHLY and CDR2 is FYNNEI. The V end lost 3 bases, the J end lost 5 bases, and 11 bases lay between the germline ends. The CDR3 covers 14 residues. The CDR3 bases are TGTGCCAGCAGTGAGGGGGAGTCTTATCAGCCCCAGCATTTT. The encoded protein is CASSEGESYQPQHF. Together with reference TRBV2 and TRBJ1-5, the CDR3 gives the full variable domain: EPEVTQTPSHQVTQMGQEVILRCVPISNHLYFYWYRQILGQKVEFLVSFYNNEISEKSEIFDDQFSVERPDGSNFTLKIRSTKLEDSAMYFCASSEGESYQPQHFGDGTRLSIL.

This clonotype was seen a few times. J is TRBJ2-5 and V is TRBV29-1; 7 bases agree with TRBD1. The CDR3 is 16 amino acids. Germline CDR1 is SQVTM and CDR2 is ANQGSEA. Germline trimming cut 4 bases from V and 2 bases from J; bases unmatched to any gene: 13. CDR3 DNA sequence: TGCAGCGTTGGACCAACCCCCGGGACAGCACAAGAGACCCAGTACTTC. Translation: CSVGPTPGTAQETQYF.

The sample holds a few counts of this clonotype. The CDR3 reads CAIMGRASYEQYF. The CDR3 nucleotides are TGTGCCATCATGGGCAGGGCGTCCTACGAGCAGTACTTC. The J gene is TRBJ2-7, the V gene TRBV10-3, with D possibly TRBD1 on 5 matching bases. Germline V gene sequence: CDR1 ENHRY, CDR2 SYGVKD. V was clipped by 7 bases and J by 1 base, with 11 bases between them. The CDR3 contains 13 residues.

This clonotype was seen repeatedly, ten times or more. The chain employs TRBV7-2 and TRBJ2-7; no firm D call. V lost 2 bases and J lost 1, with 15 bases in between. This CDR3 has 16 residues. In germline, CDR1 is SGHTA, CDR2 FQGNSA. CDR3 in amino acids: CASSLFDSLGSYEQYF. CDR3 in DNA: TGTGCCAGCAGCTTATTTGATTCCCTAGGGTCCTACGAGCAGTACTTC. Drawing the rest from reference TRBV7-2 and TRBJ2-7, the complete variable domain is GAGVSQSPSNKVTEKGKDVELRCDPISGHTALYWYRQSLGQGLEFLIYFQGNSAPDKSGLPSDRFSAERTGGSVSTLTIQRTQQEDSAVYLCASSLFDSLGSYEQYFGPGTRLTVT.

The CDR3 region has the DNA TGCAGTGCTAGAGATTGGAGACTAGCGGGGGACAATGAGCAGTTCTTC. Its translation: CSARDWRLAGDNEQFF. J is TRBJ2-1 and V is TRBV20-1, with 12 nucleotides matching TRBD2. Germline V CDR1 and CDR2: DFQATT, SNEGSKA (reference sequence). CDR3 size: 16 residues. The V and J ends lost 0 bases and 5 bases, in that order; junction bases with no gene match: 5.

Only a few counts were recorded for this clonotype. V gene TRBV28 combines with J gene TRBJ1-5, with 8 bases lining up with TRBD1. CDR3 length equals 14 residues. The trim removed 10 bases at V and 2 bases at J, leaving 7 bases unmatched. Germline loops: CDR1 MDHEN, CDR2 SYDVKM. CDR3 loop: CATRQGSGNQPQHF. The CDR3 DNA reads TGTGCCACCAGACAGGGGTCAGGCAATCAGCCCCAGCATTTT.